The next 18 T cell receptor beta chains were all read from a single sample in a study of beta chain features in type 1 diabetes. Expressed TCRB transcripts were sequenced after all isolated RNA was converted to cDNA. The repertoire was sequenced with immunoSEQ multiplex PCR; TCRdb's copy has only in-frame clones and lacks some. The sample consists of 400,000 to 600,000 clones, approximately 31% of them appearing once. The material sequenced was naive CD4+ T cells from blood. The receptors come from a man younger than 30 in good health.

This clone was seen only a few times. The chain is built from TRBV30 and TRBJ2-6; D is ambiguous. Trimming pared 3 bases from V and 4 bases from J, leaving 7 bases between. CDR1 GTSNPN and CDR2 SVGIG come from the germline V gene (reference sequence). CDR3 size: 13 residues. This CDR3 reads CAWSPQGANVLTF. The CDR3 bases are TGTGCCTGGAGCCCCCAAGGGGCCAACGTCCTGACTTTC.

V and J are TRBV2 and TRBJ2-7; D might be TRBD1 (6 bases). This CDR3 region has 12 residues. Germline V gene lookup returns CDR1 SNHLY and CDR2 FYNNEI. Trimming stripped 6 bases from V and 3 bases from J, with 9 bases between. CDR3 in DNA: TGTGCCAGCAGGGGGGACAACTACGAGCAGTACTTC. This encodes CASRGDNYEQYF.

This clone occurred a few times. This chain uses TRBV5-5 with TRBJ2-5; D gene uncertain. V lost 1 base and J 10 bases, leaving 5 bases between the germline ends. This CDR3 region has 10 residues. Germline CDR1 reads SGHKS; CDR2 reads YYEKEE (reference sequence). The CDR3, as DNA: TGTGCCAGCAGCTTGCTGGGCCAGTACTTC. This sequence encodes CASSLLGQYF.

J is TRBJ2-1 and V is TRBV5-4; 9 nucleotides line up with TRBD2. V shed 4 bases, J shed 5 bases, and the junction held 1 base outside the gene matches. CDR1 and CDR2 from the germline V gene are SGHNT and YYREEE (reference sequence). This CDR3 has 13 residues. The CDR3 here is CASSRLADNEQFF. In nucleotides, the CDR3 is TGTGCCAGCAGCAGACTAGCGGACAATGAGCAGTTCTTC.

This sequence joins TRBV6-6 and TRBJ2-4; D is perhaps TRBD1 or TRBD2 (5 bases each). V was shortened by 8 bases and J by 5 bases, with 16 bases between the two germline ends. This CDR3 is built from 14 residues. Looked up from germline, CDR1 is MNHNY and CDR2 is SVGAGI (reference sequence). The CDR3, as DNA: TGTGCCAGCCCCCTGGGGGTAGTCCAAAACATTCAGTACTTC. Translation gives CASPLGVVQNIQYF.

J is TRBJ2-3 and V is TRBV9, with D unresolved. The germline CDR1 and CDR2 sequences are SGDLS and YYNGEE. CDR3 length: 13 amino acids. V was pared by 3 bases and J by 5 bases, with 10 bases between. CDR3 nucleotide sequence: TGTGCCAGCAGCGCCCCGTCGGTAGATACGCAGTATTTT. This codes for CASSAPSVDTQYF.

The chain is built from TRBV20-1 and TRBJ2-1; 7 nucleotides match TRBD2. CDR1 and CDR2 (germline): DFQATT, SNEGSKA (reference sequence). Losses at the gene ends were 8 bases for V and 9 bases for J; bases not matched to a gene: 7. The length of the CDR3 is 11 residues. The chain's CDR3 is CSPASGIEQFF. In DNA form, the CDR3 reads TGCAGTCCGGCTAGCGGTATTGAGCAGTTCTTC.

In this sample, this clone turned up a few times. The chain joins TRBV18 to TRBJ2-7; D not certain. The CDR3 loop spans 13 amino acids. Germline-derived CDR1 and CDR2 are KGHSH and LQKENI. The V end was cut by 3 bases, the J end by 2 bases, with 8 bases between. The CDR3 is CASSPVQTYEQYF. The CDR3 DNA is TGTGCCAGCTCACCGGTCCAGACCTACGAGCAGTACTTC. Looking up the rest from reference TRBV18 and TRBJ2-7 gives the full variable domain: NAGVMQNPRHLVRRRGQEARLRCSPMKGHSHVYWYRQLPEEGLKFMVYLQKENIIDESGMPKERFSAEFPKEGPSILRIQQVVRGDSAAYFCASSPVQTYEQYFGPGTRLTVT.

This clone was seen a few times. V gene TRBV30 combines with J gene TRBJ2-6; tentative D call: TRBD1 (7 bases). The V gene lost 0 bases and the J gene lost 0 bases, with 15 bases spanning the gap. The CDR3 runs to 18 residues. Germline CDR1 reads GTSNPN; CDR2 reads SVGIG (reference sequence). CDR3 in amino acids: CAWSVRRGVLSGANVLTF. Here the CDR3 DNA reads TGTGCCTGGAGTGTACGCAGGGGGGTTCTCTCTGGGGCCAACGTCCTGACTTTC. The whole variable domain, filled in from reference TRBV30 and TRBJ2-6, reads SQTIHQWPATLVQPVGSPLSLECTVEGTSNPNLYWYRQAAGRGLQLLFYSVGIGQISSEVPQNLSASRPQDRQFILSSKKLLLSDSGFYLCAWSVRRGVLSGANVLTFGAGSRLTVL.

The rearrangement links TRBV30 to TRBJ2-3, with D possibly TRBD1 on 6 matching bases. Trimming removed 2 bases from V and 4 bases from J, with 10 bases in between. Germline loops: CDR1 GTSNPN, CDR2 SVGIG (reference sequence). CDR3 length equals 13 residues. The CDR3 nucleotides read TGTGCCTGGAGTTTCCGGACAGCAGATACGCAGTATTTT. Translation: CAWSFRTADTQYF.

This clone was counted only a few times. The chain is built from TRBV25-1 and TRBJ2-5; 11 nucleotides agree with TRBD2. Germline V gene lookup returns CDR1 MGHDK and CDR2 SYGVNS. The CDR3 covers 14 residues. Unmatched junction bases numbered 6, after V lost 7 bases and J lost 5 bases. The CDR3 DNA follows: TGTGCCAGCATAGCGGGAGGGCCGAGGGAGACCCAGTACTTC. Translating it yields CASIAGGPRETQYF.

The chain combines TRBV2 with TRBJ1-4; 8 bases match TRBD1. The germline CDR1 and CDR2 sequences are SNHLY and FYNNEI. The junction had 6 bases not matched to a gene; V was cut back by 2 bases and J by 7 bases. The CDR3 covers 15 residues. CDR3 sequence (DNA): TGTGCCAGCAGTGAAACCCGGACAGGGCGTGAAAAACTGTTTTTT. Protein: CASSETRTGREKLFF.

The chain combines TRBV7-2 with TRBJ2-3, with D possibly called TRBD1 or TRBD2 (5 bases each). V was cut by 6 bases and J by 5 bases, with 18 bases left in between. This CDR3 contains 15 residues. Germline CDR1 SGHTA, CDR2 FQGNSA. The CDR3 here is CASSPGRAPLDTQYF. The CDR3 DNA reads TGTGCCAGCAGTCCGGGACGAGCCCCTCTAGATACGCAGTATTTT.

The CDR3 region is CASSFQGASYEQYF. The DNA of the CDR3 is TGCGCCAGCAGCTTCCAGGGGGCCTCCTACGAGCAGTACTTC. The rearrangement joins TRBV5-1 to TRBJ2-7, with TRBD1 matching 8 bases. The V segment lost 2 bases and the J segment 0 bases; nucleotides outside the gene matches: 1. Germline loops: CDR1 SGHRS, CDR2 YFSETQ. This CDR3 has 14 amino acids. Full variable domain (missing parts from reference TRBV5-1 and TRBJ2-7): KAGVTQTPRYLIKTRGQQVTLSCSPISGHRSVSWYQQTPGQGLQFLFEYFSETQRNKGNFPGRFSGRQFSNSRSEMNVSTLELGDSALYLCASSFQGASYEQYFGPGTRLTVT.

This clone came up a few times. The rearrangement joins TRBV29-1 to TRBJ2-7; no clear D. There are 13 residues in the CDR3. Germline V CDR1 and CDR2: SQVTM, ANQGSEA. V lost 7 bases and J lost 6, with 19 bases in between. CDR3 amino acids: CSGRAVTGGEQYF. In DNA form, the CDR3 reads TGCAGCGGAAGGGCCGTAACCGGCGGCGAGCAGTACTTC.

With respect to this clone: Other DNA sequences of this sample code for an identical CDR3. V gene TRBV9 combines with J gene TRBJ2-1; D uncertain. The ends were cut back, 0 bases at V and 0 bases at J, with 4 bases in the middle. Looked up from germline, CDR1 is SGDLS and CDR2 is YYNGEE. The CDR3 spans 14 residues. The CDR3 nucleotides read TGTGCCAGCAGCGTAGCTGGCTCCTACAATGAGCAGTTCTTC. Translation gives CASSVAGSYNEQFF.

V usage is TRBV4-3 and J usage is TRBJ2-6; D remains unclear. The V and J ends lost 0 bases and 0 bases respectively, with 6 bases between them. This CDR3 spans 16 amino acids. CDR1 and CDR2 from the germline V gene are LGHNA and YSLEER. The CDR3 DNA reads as TGCGCCAGCAGCCAAGAATGGCACTCTGGGGCCAACGTCCTGACTTTC. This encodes CASSQEWHSGANVLTF.

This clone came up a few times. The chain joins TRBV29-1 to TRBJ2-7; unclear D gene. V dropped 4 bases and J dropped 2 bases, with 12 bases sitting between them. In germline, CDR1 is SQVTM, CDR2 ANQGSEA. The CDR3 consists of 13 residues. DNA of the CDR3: TGCAGCGTTGTACGGGTCCAGACCTACGAGCAGTACTTC. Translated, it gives CSVVRVQTYEQYF.